What follows describes a single TCR beta chain. This sample is part of a study of blood T cell repertoires in COVID-19. About the study: Sites across the United States, Italy and Spain contributed samples from acute and convalescent COVID-19.

The V end lost 1 base, the J end lost 5 bases, and 11 bases lay between the germline ends. The CDR3 is 14 amino acids. Germline V gene lookup returns CDR1 SEHNR and CDR2 FQNEAQ (reference sequence). How the authors handled the data: Reference gene primer amplification yielded estimated nucleated cell counts. The method was immunoSEQ multiplex PCR; TCRdb's version includes in-frame clones alone and lacks a portion of them. D and trimming come from the DNA, and the V and J calls and clone size come from that table. The sample includes a few hundred thousand clones, 80% to 90% of them seen just once. V and J are TRBV7-9 and TRBJ2-5; weak D call: TRBD2 (5 bases). The sequencing sample was made of peripheral blood. The clonotype originates from a man aged 60 to 69 who had recovered from COVID-19. The DNA of the CDR3 is TGTGCCAGCAGCTTAGAAGAGAGGAGGGAGACCCAGTACTTC. Its protein product is CASSLEERRETQYF.